The rows below give T cell receptor beta chains drawn from one sample of a study of OX40 agonist ivuxolimab in advanced cancers. Repertoires were generated with immunoSEQ multiplex PCR, while TCRdb's copy carries only in-frame clones and drops some. The sample records about 23,000 clones, about four fifths being singletons. The source material was CD4+ or CD8+ T cells sorted from blood, sampled in a trial of the OX40 agonist ivuxolimab. The receptors here all came from an adult with an advanced solid tumor such as melanoma, head and neck, liver or kidney cancer. Both conserved end residues are part of each CDR3. The D gene is left open where the match is weak. Size is omitted from some rows. Given values are once, few, many or a class for expanded clones.

cdr3_aa cdr3_nt d_call j_call clone_size v_call
CASSPQGNYEQYF TGTGCCAGCAGCCCCCAGGGAAACTACGAGCAGTACTTC . TRBJ2-7 . TRBV5-4
CASSPPALTYGYTF TGTGCCAGCTCACCTCCGGCCCTAACATATGGCTACACCTTC . TRBJ1-2 few TRBV18
CASSRITGVSTGELFF TGCGCCAGCAGCCGCATTACAGGGGTTTCCACCGGGGAGCTGTTTTTT TRBD1 TRBJ2-2 . TRBV5-1
CASSNIGEQYF TGTGCCAGCAGTAACATAGGCGAGCAGTACTTC . TRBJ2-7 . TRBV28
CASSLPGVPLSYEQYF TGTGCCAGCAGCCTTCCAGGGGTACCCCTATCCTACGAGCAGTACTTC . TRBJ2-7 once TRBV9
CASSQDPTLGGYTF TGCGCCAGCAGCCAAGATCCCACTTTAGGAGGCTACACCTTC . TRBJ1-2 once TRBV4-1
CASSLMNSPGEKLFF TGTGCCAGCAGTTTAATGAACAGTCCGGGTGAAAAACTGTTTTTT . TRBJ1-4 . TRBV28
CSARGLNTEAFF TGCAGCGCCCGAGGACTGAACACTGAAGCTTTCTTT . TRBJ1-1 few TRBV29-1
CASSLERGTSPTDTQYF TGTGCCAGCAGTTTGGAACGGGGTACCTCTCCGACAGATACGCAGTATTTT . TRBJ2-3 once TRBV27
CASSPQGGGLTDTQYF TGTGCCAGCAGCCCCCAGGGCGGGGGCCTCACAGATACGCAGTATTTT . TRBJ2-3 . TRBV7-2
CASSFLAGGTYEQYF TGCGCCAGCAGCTTTTTAGCGGGAGGGACCTACGAGCAGTACTTC TRBD2 TRBJ2-7 . TRBV5-1
CSVEGGADYGYTF TGCAGCGTTGAAGGGGGGGCGGACTATGGCTACACCTTC . TRBJ1-2 . TRBV29-1
CSVEESTGPYEQYF TGCAGCGTTGAAGAATCGACGGGGCCCTACGAGCAGTACTTC . TRBJ2-7 once TRBV29-1
CASSLQTGSNTGELFF TGTGCCAGCAGCTTACAAACGGGGTCGAACACCGGGGAGCTGTTTTTT . TRBJ2-2 . TRBV11-1
CAISPGSYEQYF TGTGCCATCAGTCCCGGATCCTACGAGCAGTACTTC . TRBJ2-7 once TRBV10-3
CASSQDFPRTGSTGELFF TGCGCCAGCAGCCAAGATTTCCCGAGGACAGGCTCCACCGGGGAGCTGTTTTTT TRBD1 TRBJ2-2 . TRBV4-3
CASRPRGGRAGNTIYF TGTGCCAGCAGACCGCGCGGGGGCCGCGCTGGAAACACCATATATTTT . TRBJ1-3 . TRBV7-9
CASSQAGQGRHSPLHF TGCGCCAGCAGCCAAGCCGGACAGGGGAGGCATTCACCCCTCCACTTT TRBD1 TRBJ1-6 few TRBV4-1
CASSYWTGRTEAFF TGTGCCAGCAGCTACTGGACAGGTAGGACTGAAGCTTTCTTT TRBD1 TRBJ1-1 . TRBV7-2
CASSLEMGTEAFF TGCGCCAGCAGCTTGGAAATGGGCACTGAAGCTTTCTTT . TRBJ1-1 . TRBV5-1
CAREEVYEQYF TGTGCCAGAGAGGAGGTTTACGAGCAGTACTTC . TRBJ2-7 . TRBV7-6
CASSYGRSSYNEQFF TGTGCCAGCAGTTACGGGAGGAGCTCCTACAATGAGCAGTTCTTC . TRBJ2-1 . TRBV6-5
CALTSGPETQYF TGTGCCCTTACTAGCGGCCCGGAGACCCAGTACTTC TRBD2 TRBJ2-5 . TRBV2
CASSPSNNQPQHF TGTGCCAGCTCTCCTTCGAACAATCAGCCCCAGCATTTT . TRBJ1-5 . TRBV18
CASSQPGTHEQYF TGTGCCAGCAGTCAGCCAGGCACCCACGAGCAGTACTTC . TRBJ2-7 . TRBV25-1
CATLGSLMNTEAFF TGTGCCACACTGGGCAGCTTAATGAACACTGAAGCTTTCTTT . TRBJ1-1 . TRBV2
CASRSAGSGSSYEQYF TGTGCCAGTAGATCCGCGGGGAGCGGGAGCTCCTACGAGCAGTACTTC TRBD2 TRBJ2-7 . TRBV19
CASSADGQGAYGYTF TGTGCCAGCAGCGCCGACGGACAGGGGGCCTATGGCTACACCTTC TRBD1 TRBJ1-2 once TRBV9
CASQPGTGAYEQYF TGTGCCAGCCAACCCGGGACAGGGGCCTACGAGCAGTACTTC TRBD1 TRBJ2-7 . TRBV6-1
CAWSPGTGRNQPQHF TGTGCCTGGAGTCCTGGGACAGGGAGGAATCAGCCCCAGCATTTT TRBD1 TRBJ1-5 . TRBV30
CASSWSWPRRDEKLFF TGTGCCAGCAGCTGGAGTTGGCCCCGGAGAGATGAAAAACTGTTTTTT . TRBJ1-4 . TRBV7-2
CASSFGPDYEQYF TGCGCCAGCAGCTTTGGGCCAGACTACGAGCAGTACTTC . TRBJ2-7 . TRBV5-1
CASSLTGNSNQPQHF TGTGCCAGCAGCCTCACCGGGAACAGCAATCAGCCCCAGCATTTT . TRBJ1-5 . TRBV7-2
CASSRSGAAQETQYF TGTGCCAGCAGCCGTTCCGGGGCAGCCCAAGAGACCCAGTACTTC . TRBJ2-5 . TRBV7-6
CASSPNPSGSFREQYF TGTGCCAGCAGCCCTAATCCTAGCGGTTCCTTCAGAGAGCAGTACTTC TRBD2 TRBJ2-7 few TRBV7-9
CASDSDGYTF TGTGCCTCTGACTCCGATGGCTACACCTTC . TRBJ1-2 . TRBV30
CASSTTGKETQYF TGTGCCAGCTCTACGACAGGGAAAGAGACCCAGTACTTC TRBD1 TRBJ2-5 . TRBV18
CASINWGEPSEQYF TGTGCCAGCATCAACTGGGGGGAACCGTCCGAGCAGTACTTC . TRBJ2-7 . TRBV6-5
CASTTTGTGVSTDTQYF TGCGCCAGCACCACAACCGGGACAGGGGTCAGCACAGATACGCAGTATTTT TRBD1 TRBJ2-3 . TRBV5-1
CASSPRDRLVSYEQYF TGTGCCAGCTCACCACGGGACCGCTTAGTGTCATACGAGCAGTACTTC . TRBJ2-7 . TRBV18
CASSYRGGRSSYEQYF TGTGCCAGCAGTTACCGAGGGGGCCGGAGCTCCTACGAGCAGTACTTC TRBD1 TRBJ2-7 . TRBV6-7